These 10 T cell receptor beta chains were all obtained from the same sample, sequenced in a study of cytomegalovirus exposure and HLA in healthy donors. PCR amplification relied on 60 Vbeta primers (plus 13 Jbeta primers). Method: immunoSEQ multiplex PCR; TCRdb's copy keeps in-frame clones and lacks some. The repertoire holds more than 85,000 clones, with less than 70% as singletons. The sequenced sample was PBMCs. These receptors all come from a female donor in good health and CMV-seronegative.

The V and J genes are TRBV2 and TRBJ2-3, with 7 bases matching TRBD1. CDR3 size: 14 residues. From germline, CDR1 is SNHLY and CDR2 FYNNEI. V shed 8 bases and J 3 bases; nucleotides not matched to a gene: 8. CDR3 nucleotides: TGTGCCAGCCAGACAGGGACCCCGACAGATACGCAGTATTTT. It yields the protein CASQTGTPTDTQYF. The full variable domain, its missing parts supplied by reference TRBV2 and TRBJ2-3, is EPEVTQTPSHQVTQMGQEVILRCVPISNHLYFYWYRQILGQKVEFLVSFYNNEISEKSEIFDDQFSVERPDGSNFTLKIRSTKLEDSAMYFCASQTGTPTDTQYFGPGTRLTVL.

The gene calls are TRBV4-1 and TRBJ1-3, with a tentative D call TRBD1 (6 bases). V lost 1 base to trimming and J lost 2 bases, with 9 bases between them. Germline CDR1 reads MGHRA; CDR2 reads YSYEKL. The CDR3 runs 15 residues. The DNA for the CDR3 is TGCGCCAGCAGCCAAGGTGGGGGCGCTGGAAACACCATATATTTT. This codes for CASSQGGGAGNTIYF.

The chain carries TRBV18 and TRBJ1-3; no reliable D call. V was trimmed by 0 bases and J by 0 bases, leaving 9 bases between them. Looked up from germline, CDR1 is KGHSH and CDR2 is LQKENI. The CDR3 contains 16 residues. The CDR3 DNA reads TGTGCCAGCTCACCACCGTACGGGGACTCTGGAAACACCATATATTTT. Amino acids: CASSPPYGDSGNTIYF.

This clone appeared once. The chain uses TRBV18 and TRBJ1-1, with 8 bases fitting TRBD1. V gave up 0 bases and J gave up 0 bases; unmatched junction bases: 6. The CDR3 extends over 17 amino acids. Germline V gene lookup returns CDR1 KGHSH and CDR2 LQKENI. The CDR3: CASSPPYRTGLNTEAFF. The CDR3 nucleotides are TGTGCCAGCTCACCACCCTATAGGACAGGGCTGAACACTGAAGCTTTCTTT.

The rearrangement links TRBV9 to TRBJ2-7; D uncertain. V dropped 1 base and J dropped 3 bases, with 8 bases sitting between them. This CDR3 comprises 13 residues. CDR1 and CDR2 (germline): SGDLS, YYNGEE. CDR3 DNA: TGTGCCAGCAGCGTATCCCCACTCTACGAGCAGTACTTC. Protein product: CASSVSPLYEQYF.

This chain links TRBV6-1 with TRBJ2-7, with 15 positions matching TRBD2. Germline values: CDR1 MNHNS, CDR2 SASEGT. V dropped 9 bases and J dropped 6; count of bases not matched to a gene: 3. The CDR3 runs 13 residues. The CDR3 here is CASKGLAGGEQYF. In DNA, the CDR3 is TGTGCCAGTAAGGGACTAGCGGGGGGCGAGCAGTACTTC.

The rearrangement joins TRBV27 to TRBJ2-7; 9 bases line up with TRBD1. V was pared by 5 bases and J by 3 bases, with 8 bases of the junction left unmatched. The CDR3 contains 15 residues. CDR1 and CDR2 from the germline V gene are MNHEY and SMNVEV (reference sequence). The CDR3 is CASSINRGLGYEQYF. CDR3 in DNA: TGTGCCAGCAGTATTAACAGGGGGCTCGGCTACGAGCAGTACTTC.

CDR3 coding DNA: TGTGCCAGCAGCCAGGGGTACCCAGCGGGGGGCTACACCTTC. Its protein is CASSQGYPAGGYTF. This chain links TRBV27 with TRBJ1-2; maybe TRBD1 (6 bases). V was cut by 6 bases and J by 8 bases, with 19 bases left in between. Germline V CDR1 and CDR2: MNHEY, SMNVEV (reference sequence). This CDR3 has 14 residues.

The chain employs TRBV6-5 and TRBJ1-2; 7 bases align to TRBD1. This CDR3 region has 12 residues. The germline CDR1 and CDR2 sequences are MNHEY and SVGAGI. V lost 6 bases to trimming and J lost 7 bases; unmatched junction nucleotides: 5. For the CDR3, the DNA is TGTGCCAGCAGAAGGGGGCTCGGTGGCTACACCTTC. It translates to CASRRGLGGYTF.

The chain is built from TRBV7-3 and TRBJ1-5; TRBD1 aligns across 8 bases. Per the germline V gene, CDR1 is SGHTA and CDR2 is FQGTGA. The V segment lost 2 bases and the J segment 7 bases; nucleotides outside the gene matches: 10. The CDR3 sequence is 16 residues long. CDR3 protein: CASSLWRQTGAQPQHF. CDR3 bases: TGTGCCAGCAGCTTATGGAGGCAGACAGGGGCCCAGCCCCAGCATTTT.